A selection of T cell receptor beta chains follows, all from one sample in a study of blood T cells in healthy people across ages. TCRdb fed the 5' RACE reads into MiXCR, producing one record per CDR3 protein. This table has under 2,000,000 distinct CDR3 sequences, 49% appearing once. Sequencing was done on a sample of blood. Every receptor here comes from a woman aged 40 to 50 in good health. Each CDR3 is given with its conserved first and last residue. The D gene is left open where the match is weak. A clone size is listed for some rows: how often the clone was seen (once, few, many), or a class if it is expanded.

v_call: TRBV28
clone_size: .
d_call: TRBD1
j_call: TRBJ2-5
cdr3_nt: TGTGCCAGCAGAGGGCCCATCGGGACAGGGCTGCGTGAGCAGTACTTC
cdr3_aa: CASRGPIGTGLREQYF

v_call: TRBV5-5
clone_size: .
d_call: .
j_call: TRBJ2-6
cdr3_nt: TGTGCCAGCAGCTTGGTGGCCACCTTCGCCTCTGGGGCCAACGTCCTGACTTTC
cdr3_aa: CASSLVATFASGANVLTF

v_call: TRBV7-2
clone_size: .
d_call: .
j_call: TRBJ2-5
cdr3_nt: TGTGCCAGCAGCTCAAATGGGGCGGGGGCCCAAGAGACCCAGTACTTC
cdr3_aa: CASSSNGAGAQETQYF

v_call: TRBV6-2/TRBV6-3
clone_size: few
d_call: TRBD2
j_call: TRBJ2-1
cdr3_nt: TGTGCCAGCAGACCTAGCGGGGACGGAAACTACAATGAGCAGTTCTTC
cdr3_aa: CASRPSGDGNYNEQFF

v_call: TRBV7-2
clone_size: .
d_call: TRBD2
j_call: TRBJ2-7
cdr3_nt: TGTGCCAGCAGCTTAGGGCGAGCGGGGGGGACCCACGAGCAGTACTTC
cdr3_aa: CASSLGRAGGTHEQYF

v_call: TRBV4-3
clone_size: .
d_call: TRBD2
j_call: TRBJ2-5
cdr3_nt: TGCGCCAGTAGCCACCGGACTAGCGGGGTGGAGACCCAGTACTTC
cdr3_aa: CASSHRTSGVETQYF

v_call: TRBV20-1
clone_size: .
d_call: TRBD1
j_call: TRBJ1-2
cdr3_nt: TGCAGTGCTAGGGACAGGGTGGACGGCTACACCTTC
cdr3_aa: CSARDRVDGYTF

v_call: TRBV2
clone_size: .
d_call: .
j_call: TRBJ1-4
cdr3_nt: TGTGCCAGCAGTGAAGCGCTGAGGTCGGGACTGTTTTTT
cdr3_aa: CASSEALRSGLFF

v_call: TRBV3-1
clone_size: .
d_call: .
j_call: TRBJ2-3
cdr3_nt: TGTGCCAGCAGTGCAAAGGGTCCAGGTACGCAGTATTTT
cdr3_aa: CASSAKGPGTQYF

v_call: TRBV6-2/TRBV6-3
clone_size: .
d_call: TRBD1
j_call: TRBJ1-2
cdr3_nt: TGTGCCAGCGGACAGGGTAAAGGCTACACCTTC
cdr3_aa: CASGQGKGYTF

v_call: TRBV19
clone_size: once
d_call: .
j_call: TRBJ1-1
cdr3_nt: TGTGCCAGTAGCTCTCGAGGGCAAGTCAACACTGAAGCTTTCTTT
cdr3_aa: CASSSRGQVNTEAFF

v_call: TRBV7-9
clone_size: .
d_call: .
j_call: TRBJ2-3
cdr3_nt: TGTGCCAGCAGGCCAGGGTCCGCAGATACGCAGTATTTT
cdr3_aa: CASRPGSADTQYF

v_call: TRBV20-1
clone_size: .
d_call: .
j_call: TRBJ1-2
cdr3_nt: TGCAGTGCGCTACCGGGACCGCAGGACTATGGCTACACCTTC
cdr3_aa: CSALPGPQDYGYTF

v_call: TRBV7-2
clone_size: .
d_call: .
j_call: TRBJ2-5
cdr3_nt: TGTGCCAGCAGGATACAGGGTAGGAGCGGGACCCAGTACTTC
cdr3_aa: CASRIQGRSGTQYF